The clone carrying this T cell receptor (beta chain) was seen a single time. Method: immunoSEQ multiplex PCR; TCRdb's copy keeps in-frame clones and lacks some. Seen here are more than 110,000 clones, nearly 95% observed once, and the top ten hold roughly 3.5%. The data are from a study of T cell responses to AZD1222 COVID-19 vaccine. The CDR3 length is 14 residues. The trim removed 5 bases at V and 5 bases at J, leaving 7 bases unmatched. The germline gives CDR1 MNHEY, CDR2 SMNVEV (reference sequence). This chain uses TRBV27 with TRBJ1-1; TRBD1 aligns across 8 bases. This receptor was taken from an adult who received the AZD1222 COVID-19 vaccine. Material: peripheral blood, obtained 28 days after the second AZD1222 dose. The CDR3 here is CASSRTGGRTEAFF. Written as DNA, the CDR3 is TGTGCCAGCAGTCGCACAGGGGGTAGGACTGAAGCTTTCTTT.